These T cell receptor beta chains were read from a single sample in a study of CD8 T cells in Susac syndrome. Each CDR3 protein gets one entry after TCRdb re-called the immunoSEQ multiplex PCR reads with MiXCR. This table has some 110,000 distinct CDR3 sequences, more than 80% appearing once. What was sequenced was CD8+ T cells from PBMCs. The receptors come from a human donor with multiple sclerosis. The CDR3 runs from the conserved cysteine through the conserved F or W. Fields, in order: clone size, D gene, J gene, CDR3 length, V gene, CDR3 protein, CDR3 DNA. D genes are given only for firm matches. Clone size is given for some rows only: seen once, a few or many times, or a class if the clone is expanded.

size: once; D: TRBD1; J: TRBJ1-5; length: 18; V: TRBV4-1; CDR3: CASSRDMTGLVSNQPQHF; DNA: TGCGCCAGCAGCCGGGATATGACAGGGTTGGTAAGCAATCAGCCCCAGCATTTT
size: -; D: -; J: TRBJ2-1; length: 12; V: TRBV3-1; CDR3: CASSPAYNEQFF; DNA: TGTGCCAGCAGCCCGGCCTACAATGAGCAGTTCTTC
size: -; D: -; J: TRBJ2-6; length: 16; V: TRBV20-1; CDR3: CSAPQGVGSRANVLTF; DNA: TGCAGTGCTCCCCAAGGGGTTGGCTCTAGGGCCAACGTCCTGACTTTC
size: -; D: -; J: TRBJ1-2; length: 14; V: TRBV7-9; CDR3: CASSFREENYGYTF; DNA: TGTGCCAGCAGCTTCAGGGAGGAGAACTATGGCTACACCTTC
size: once; D: -; J: TRBJ1-5; length: 17; V: TRBV6-1; CDR3: CASSLLGLGGGNQPQLF; DNA: TGTGCCAGCAGTCTCCTGGGACTGGGGGGCGGCAATCAGCCCCAGCTTTTT
size: -; D: -; J: TRBJ2-2; length: 12; V: TRBV5-1; CDR3: CASPDRSGELFF; DNA: TGCGCCAGCCCTGACCGGAGTGGGGAGCTGTTTTTT
size: -; D: TRBD1; J: TRBJ1-2; length: 14; V: TRBV6-5; CDR3: CASKPGQNFYGYTF; DNA: TGTGCCAGCAAGCCGGGACAGAATTTCTATGGCTACACCTTC
size: -; D: TRBD2; J: TRBJ2-5; length: 16; V: TRBV5-1; CDR3: CASSFPGTSGKETQYF; DNA: TGCGCCAGCAGCTTTCCGGGGACTAGCGGGAAAGAGACCCAGTACTTC
size: -; D: -; J: TRBJ1-2; length: 14; V: TRBV15; CDR3: CATSRDRGGTGYTF; DNA: TGTGCCACCAGCAGAGATCGAGGGGGGACTGGCTACACCTTC
size: -; D: TRBD2; J: TRBJ2-3; length: 16; V: TRBV20-1; CDR3: CSARDPPGGYADTQYF; DNA: TGCAGTGCTAGAGACCCTCCGGGGGGGTACGCAGATACGCAGTATTTT
size: -; D: -; J: TRBJ2-2; length: 13; V: TRBV14; CDR3: CASSQVFGGELFF; DNA: TGTGCCAGCAGCCAAGTCTTCGGCGGGGAGCTGTTTTTT
size: -; D: TRBD2; J: TRBJ2-3; length: 15; V: TRBV2; CDR3: CASSVYGRAADTQYF; DNA: TGTGCCAGCAGTGTATACGGGAGGGCCGCAGATACGCAGTATTTT
size: -; D: -; J: TRBJ1-2; length: 15; V: TRBV10-3; CDR3: CAISDWHFGGYGYTF; DNA: TGTGCCATCAGTGATTGGCATTTCGGCGGCTATGGCTACACCTTC
size: -; D: -; J: TRBJ1-4; length: 15; V: TRBV3-1; CDR3: CASSQGRSGREKLFF; DNA: TGTGCCAGCAGCCAAGGGAGGTCGGGGCGGGAAAAACTGTTTTTT
size: -; D: -; J: TRBJ1-1; length: 12; V: TRBV12-3/TRBV12-4; CDR3: CASSTGDTEAFF; DNA: TGTGCCAGCAGTACAGGAGACACTGAAGCTTTCTTT
size: -; D: TRBD1; J: TRBJ2-3; length: 15; V: TRBV27; CDR3: CASSLSGQGTDTQYF; DNA: TGTGCCAGCAGTTTATCGGGACAGGGTACAGATACGCAGTATTTT
size: -; D: TRBD1; J: TRBJ2-7; length: 15; V: TRBV5-4; CDR3: CASSIATGVNHEQYF; DNA: TGTGCCAGCAGTATAGCTACAGGGGTGAATCACGAGCAGTACTTC
size: -; D: TRBD2; J: TRBJ2-3; length: 16; V: TRBV7-3; CDR3: CASSPTGGGRKDTQYF; DNA: TGTGCCAGCAGCCCAACTGGCGGGGGGAGGAAAGATACGCAGTATTTT
size: -; D: TRBD2; J: TRBJ2-1; length: 18; V: TRBV7-8; CDR3: CASSTRTSETNSYNEQFF; DNA: TGTGCCAGCAGCACCCGGACTAGCGAAACAAACTCCTACAATGAGCAGTTCTTC
size: once; D: TRBD2; J: TRBJ2-5; length: 17; V: TRBV4-2; CDR3: CASSQDRQRGGRETQYF; DNA: TGTGCCAGCAGCCAAGATCGGCAGCGGGGGGGCAGAGAGACCCAGTACTTC
size: -; D: -; J: TRBJ2-7; length: 14; V: TRBV9; CDR3: CASSAKDVAYEQYF; DNA: TGTGCCAGCAGCGCAAAGGACGTAGCCTACGAGCAGTACTTC
size: -; D: -; J: TRBJ1-5; length: 13; V: TRBV27; CDR3: CASSGWMNQPQHF; DNA: TGTGCCAGCAGTGGGTGGATGAATCAGCCCCAGCATTTT
size: -; D: -; J: TRBJ1-5; length: 12; V: TRBV7-9; CDR3: CATGDSNQPQHF; DNA: TGTGCCACCGGGGACAGCAATCAGCCCCAGCATTTT
size: -; D: -; J: TRBJ1-1; length: 13; V: TRBV11-2; CDR3: CASSLVRVWGAFF; DNA: TGTGCCAGCAGCTTAGTTCGGGTTTGGGGAGCTTTCTTT
size: once; D: -; J: TRBJ2-1; length: 17; V: TRBV4-1; CDR3: CASSQDRGSDSYNEQFF; DNA: TGCGCCAGCAGCCAAGATCGGGGGTCGGATTCCTACAATGAGCAGTTCTTC
size: -; D: -; J: TRBJ2-1; length: 12; V: TRBV7-3; CDR3: CASSQGGVEQFF; DNA: TGTGCCAGCAGCCAGGGGGGAGTTGAGCAGTTCTTC
size: once; D: TRBD2; J: TRBJ2-5; length: 15; V: TRBV20-1; CDR3: CSASRTLATQETQYF; DNA: TGCAGTGCTAGCCGGACACTAGCGACCCAAGAGACCCAGTACTTC
size: -; D: -; J: TRBJ1-2; length: 14; V: TRBV9; CDR3: CASSPHDQTYDYTF; DNA: TGTGCCAGCAGCCCCCATGACCAGACGTATGACTACACCTTC
size: -; D: -; J: TRBJ2-3; length: 16; V: TRBV7-8; CDR3: CASSLAVRGGTDTQYF; DNA: TGTGCCAGCAGCTTAGCGGTCAGGGGGGGCACAGATACGCAGTATTTT
size: -; D: -; J: TRBJ1-3; length: 14; V: TRBV5-1; CDR3: CASSLASEGNTIYF; DNA: TGCGCCAGCAGCTTGGCCAGTGAAGGAAACACCATATATTTT
size: once; D: -; J: TRBJ2-4; length: 14; V: TRBV5-4; CDR3: CASSLEGGRNIQYF; DNA: TGTGCCAGCAGCTTGGAGGGTGGGCGAAACATTCAGTACTTC
size: -; D: TRBD1; J: TRBJ2-5; length: 17; V: TRBV10-2; CDR3: CASSEGTASSYQETQYF; DNA: TGCGCCAGCAGTGAAGGGACAGCCTCCTCCTACCAAGAGACCCAGTACTTC
size: -; D: TRBD1; J: TRBJ2-7; length: 13; V: TRBV20-1; CDR3: CSARDPGTGEQYF; DNA: TGCAGTGCTAGAGACCCTGGGACAGGCGAGCAGTACTTC
size: -; D: -; J: TRBJ2-5; length: 16; V: TRBV9; CDR3: CASSDDTGHLQETQYF; DNA: TGTGCCAGCAGCGACGACACCGGACACTTACAAGAGACCCAGTACTTC
size: -; D: TRBD2; J: TRBJ2-5; length: 17; V: TRBV7-9; CDR3: CASSPRLAGGPGKTQYF; DNA: TGTGCCAGCAGCCCTCGCCTAGCGGGGGGCCCCGGGAAGACCCAGTACTTC
size: -; D: TRBD1; J: TRBJ1-2; length: 15; V: TRBV7-2; CDR3: CASSLGQGAFYGYTF; DNA: TGTGCCAGCAGCCTGGGACAGGGGGCTTTCTATGGCTACACCTTC
size: -; D: -; J: TRBJ1-5; length: 15; V: TRBV6-1; CDR3: CASRAGAWGGQPQHF; DNA: TGTGCCAGCAGGGCAGGGGCCTGGGGGGGTCAGCCCCAGCATTTT
size: -; D: TRBD2; J: TRBJ2-3; length: 16; V: TRBV13; CDR3: CASSPSSGGAVDTQYF; DNA: TGTGCCAGCAGCCCCTCTAGCGGGGGGGCGGTAGATACGCAGTATTTT
size: -; D: TRBD1; J: TRBJ1-5; length: 15; V: TRBV27; CDR3: CASRNRGGSNQPQHF; DNA: TGTGCCAGCAGGAACAGGGGAGGTTCTAATCAGCCCCAGCATTTT
size: -; D: TRBD1; J: TRBJ1-5; length: 16; V: TRBV6-1; CDR3: CASSELGQGTNQPQHF; DNA: TGTGCCAGCAGTGAGCTGGGACAGGGGACTAATCAGCCCCAGCATTTT
size: once; D: -; J: TRBJ2-5; length: 13; V: TRBV6-1; CDR3: CASSEDYQETQYF; DNA: TGTGCCAGCAGCGAGGACTACCAAGAGACCCAGTACTTC
size: few; D: -; J: TRBJ2-7; length: 12; V: TRBV20-1; CDR3: CSARKDGYEQYF; DNA: TGCAGTGCTAGAAAGGACGGCTACGAGCAGTACTTC
size: few; D: -; J: TRBJ1-2; length: 11; V: TRBV29-1; CDR3: CSVPQGQGYTF; DNA: TGCAGCGTCCCCCAGGGGCAGGGCTACACCTTC
size: few; D: TRBD1; J: TRBJ2-3; length: 17; V: TRBV9; CDR3: CASSPRGSGGAKDTQYF; DNA: TGTGCCAGCAGCCCAAGAGGGTCAGGGGGCGCGAAAGATACGCAGTATTTT
size: -; D: -; J: TRBJ2-1; length: 14; V: TRBV5-6; CDR3: CASSWDARPHEQFF; DNA: TGTGCCAGCAGCTGGGACGCCAGGCCACATGAGCAGTTCTTC
size: -; D: -; J: TRBJ1-5; length: 13; V: TRBV6-6; CDR3: CAVGGNSNQPQHF; DNA: TGTGCCGTCGGGGGGAATAGCAATCAGCCCCAGCATTTT
size: -; D: TRBD1; J: TRBJ2-4; length: 12; V: TRBV28; CDR3: CASSRDSPVQYF; DNA: TGTGCCAGCAGTCGGGACAGCCCGGTTCAGTACTTC
size: few; D: TRBD2; J: TRBJ2-4; length: 17; V: TRBV11-2; CDR3: CASSLGAGGISENIQYF; DNA: TGTGCCAGCAGCTTAGGTGCGGGGGGAATATCAGAGAACATTCAGTACTTC
size: -; D: -; J: TRBJ1-2; length: 15; V: TRBV5-6; CDR3: CASSPTPGRTGGYTF; DNA: TGTGCCAGCAGCCCCACTCCGGGGCGGACGGGCGGCTACACCTTC
size: few; D: -; J: TRBJ1-5; length: 13; V: TRBV18; CDR3: CASSPGGSQPQHF; DNA: TGTGCCAGCTCACCCGGGGGATCTCAGCCCCAGCATTTT
size: -; D: -; J: TRBJ2-3; length: 14; V: TRBV6-1; CDR3: CASSEQKVTDTQYF; DNA: TGTGCCAGCAGTGAACAGAAAGTCACAGATACGCAGTATTTT
size: -; D: -; J: TRBJ2-4; length: 15; V: TRBV23-1; CDR3: CASSLPDIAKNIQYF; DNA: TGCGCCAGCAGTCTTCCCGACATAGCCAAAAACATTCAGTACTTC
size: -; D: -; J: TRBJ1-1; length: 17; V: TRBV24-1; CDR3: CATSDTSDGGIQAEAFF; DNA: TGTGCCACCAGTGATACGTCAGACGGGGGTATCCAAGCTGAAGCTTTCTTT